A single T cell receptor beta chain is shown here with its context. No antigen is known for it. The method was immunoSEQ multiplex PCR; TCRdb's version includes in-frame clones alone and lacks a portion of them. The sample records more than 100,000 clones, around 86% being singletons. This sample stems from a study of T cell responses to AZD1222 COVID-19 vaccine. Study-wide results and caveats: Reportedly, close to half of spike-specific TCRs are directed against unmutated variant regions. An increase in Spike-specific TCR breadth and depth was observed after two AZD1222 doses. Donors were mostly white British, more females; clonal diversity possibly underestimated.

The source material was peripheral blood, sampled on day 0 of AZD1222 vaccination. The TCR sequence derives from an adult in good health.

The CDR3 region is CASSPREEPGYTF. CDR3 coding DNA: TGCGCCAGCAGTCCTCGGGAGGAGCCTGGCTACACCTTC. The V gene is TRBV4-1, the J gene TRBJ1-2; no definite D call. Trimming took off 6 bases at V and 7 bases at J, with 15 bases between the two ends. In germline, CDR1 is MGHRA, CDR2 YSYEKL. The CDR3 has 13 residues.